One T cell receptor (beta chain) is described in this entry. In the original processing: The authors estimated nucleated cell counts from reference gene primer amplification. Here immunoSEQ multiplex PCR was the method, and the copy in TCRdb shows in-frame clones only, minus some. V and J calls and clone size are those listed in that table; D and trimming were worked out from the DNA. Of 150,000 or so clones listed, approximately 80% were seen once; the top ten hold over 10%. The junction had 14 bases not matched to a gene; V was cut back by 7 bases and J by 5 bases. Germline assignment: CDR1 SGHRS and CDR2 YFSETQ. The CDR3 is made up of 15 amino acids. Cohorts were based on clinical histories the participants reported. Cohort 3 recovery required two negative PCRs, clearance, or symptom resolution. This specimen belongs to a study of blood T cell repertoires in COVID-19.

The TCR originated in a woman between 55 and 75 years old who had recovered from COVID-19. The sequencing input was PBMCs or T cells enriched from blood (not recorded which). V and J are TRBV5-1 and TRBJ2-5; 7 bases agree with TRBD2. Here the CDR3 DNA reads TGCGCCAGCGGCCTCTCGACTAGCACCCCTGAGACCCAGTACTTC. Translation: CASGLSTSTPETQYF.